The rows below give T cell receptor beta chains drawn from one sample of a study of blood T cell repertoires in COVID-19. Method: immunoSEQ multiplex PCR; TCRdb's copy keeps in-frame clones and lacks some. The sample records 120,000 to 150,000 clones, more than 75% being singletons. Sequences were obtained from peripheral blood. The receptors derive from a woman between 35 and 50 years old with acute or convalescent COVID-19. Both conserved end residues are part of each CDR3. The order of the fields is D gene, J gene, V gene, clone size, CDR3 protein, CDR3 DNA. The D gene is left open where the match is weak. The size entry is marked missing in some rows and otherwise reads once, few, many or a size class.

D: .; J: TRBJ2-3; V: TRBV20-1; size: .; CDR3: CSAPSSDTQYF; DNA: TGCAGTGCTCCCAGTTCAGATACGCAGTATTTT
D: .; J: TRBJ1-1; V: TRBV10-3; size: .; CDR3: CAISDPTGPMNTEAFF; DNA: TGTGCCATCAGTGACCCGACAGGACCTATGAACACTGAAGCTTTCTTT
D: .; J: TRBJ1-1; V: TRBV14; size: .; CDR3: CASSLLPGTEAFF; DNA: TGTGCCAGCAGCCTCCTGCCCGGGACTGAAGCTTTCTTT
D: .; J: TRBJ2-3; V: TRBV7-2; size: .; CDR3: CASSLGVGRLADTQYF; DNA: TGTGCCAGCAGCTTAGGGGTGGGCAGATTGGCAGATACGCAGTATTTT
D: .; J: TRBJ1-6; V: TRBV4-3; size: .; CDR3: CASSQVGGTNSPLHF; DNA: TGCGCCAGCAGCCAAGTTGGCGGAACTAATTCACCCCTCCACTTT
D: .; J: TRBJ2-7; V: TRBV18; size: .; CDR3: CASSLRQLEGDEQYF; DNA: TGTGCCAGCTCACTGAGGCAACTAGAAGGAGACGAGCAGTACTTC
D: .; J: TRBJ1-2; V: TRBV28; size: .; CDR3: CASSFGGDPRANYGYTF; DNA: TGTGCCAGCAGTTTTGGGGGCGATCCTAGAGCTAACTATGGCTACACCTTC
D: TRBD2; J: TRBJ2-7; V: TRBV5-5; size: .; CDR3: CASSSTYGLAGYEQYF; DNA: TGTGCCAGCAGCTCGACCTACGGACTAGCGGGGTACGAGCAGTACTTC
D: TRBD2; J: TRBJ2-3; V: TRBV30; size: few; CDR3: CAWVPSGTSGLALDTQYF; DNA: TGTGCCTGGGTCCCTTCCGGGACTAGCGGGCTTGCATTAGATACGCAGTATTTT
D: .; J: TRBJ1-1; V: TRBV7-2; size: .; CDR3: CASSLAGVVAEAFF; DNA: TGTGCCAGCAGCTTAGCCGGGGTTGTCGCTGAAGCTTTCTTT